A selection of T cell receptor beta chains follows, all from one sample in a study of neurological immune-mediated disorders. TCRdb called the 5' RACE reads again in MiXCR, with one record for every CDR3 protein. This sample has about 66,000 distinct CDR3 sequences, with 3.4% found just once. Sequencing used PBMCs. The receptors stem from a man in his forties with multiple sclerosis. Each CDR3 is given with its conserved first and last residue. The D gene is left open where the match is weak. Some rows mark clone size as missing; the rest say once, few, many or name a class of expanded clone.

d_gene	v_gene	j_gene	abundance	CDR3nt	CDR3aa
-	TRBV20-1	TRBJ2-5	many	TGCAGTGCTAGAGTGCCCAACCAAGAGACCCAGTACTTC	CSARVPNQETQYF
-	TRBV3-1	TRBJ1-1	-	TGTGACAGCAGCAAAGTGGCTGAGGGAGCTTTCTTT	CDSSKVAEGAFF
TRBD1	TRBV3-1	TRBJ1-2	many	TGTGCCAGCAGCCAACTGGACAGGGGCGGCTATGGCTACACCTTC	CASSQLDRGGYGYTF
-	TRBV6-5	TRBJ2-7	many	TGTGCCAGCATCGACCGAGGGGGGCCGGGAGAGCAGTACTTC	CASIDRGGPGEQYF
-	TRBV7-9	TRBJ1-5	many	TGTGCCAGCAGTCCCGGGGGAAATCAGCCCCAGCATTTT	CASSPGGNQPQHF
-	TRBV5-1	TRBJ2-3	many	TGCGCCAGCAGCTTGGGTGAGGGGCCGAACACAGATACGCAGTATTTT	CASSLGEGPNTDTQYF
TRBD2	TRBV6-6	TRBJ2-1	many	TGTGCCAGCAGTCCCCAACGGGAGGGGTACAATGAGCAGTTCTTC	CASSPQREGYNEQFF
-	TRBV10-3	TRBJ1-1	many	TGTGCCATCAGGGAAGGGGGGACTGAAGCTTTCTTT	CAIREGGTEAFF
-	TRBV29-1	TRBJ2-3	many	TGCAGCGTCGGGATGGGAGGTATCGTCACAGATACGCAGTATTTT	CSVGMGGIVTDTQYF
TRBD2	TRBV20-1	TRBJ2-1	many	TGCAGTGCTACCCTGTTCCCTCCCAGACTAGCGGGGGGGAGGAATGAGCAGTTCTTC	CSATLFPPRLAGGRNEQFF